What follows are 15 T cell receptor beta chains derived from one specimen sequenced in a study of T cell responses to AZD1222 COVID-19 vaccine. The table came from immunoSEQ multiplex PCR; TCRdb's copy has only in-frame clones and leaves some out. The sample holds around 160,000 clones, about 89% seen once. Material: peripheral blood, obtained on day 0 of AZD1222 vaccination. These receptors were collected from an adult in good health.

CDR3 coding DNA: TGTGCCAGCCAACCCCGTGGCGCAGGCCTTTCCTACGAGCAGTACTTC. Its translation: CASQPRGAGLSYEQYF. The chain has TRBV6-4 and TRBJ2-7; D unclear. The germline V and J ends were trimmed by 8 bases and 1 base, with 21 bases remaining between them. The CDR3 is made up of 16 amino acids. The germline V gene encodes CDR1 MRHNA and CDR2 SNTAGT.

In this sample, this clone turned up once. This chain connects TRBV19 to TRBJ2-3; D not certain. There are 11 residues in the CDR3. Trimming cost V 8 bases and J 5 bases, with 8 bases left between them. Germline V gene lookup returns CDR1 LNHDA and CDR2 SQIVND (reference sequence). CDR3 coding DNA: TGTGCCAGTCGAATTGGAGATACGCAGTATTTT. Translation: CASRIGDTQYF.

This sequence joins TRBV24-1 and TRBJ2-7; TRBD1 aligns across 10 bases. J gave up 2 bases and V 4 bases, and 4 bases lay outside the gene matches. Germline CDR1 reads KGHDR; CDR2 reads SFDVKD. The CDR3 is 15 residues long. CDR3 sequence: CATSDSGTGAYEQYF. As DNA, the CDR3 is TGTGCCACCAGTGACTCCGGGACAGGGGCCTACGAGCAGTACTTC.

In this sample, this clone turned up a few times. The chain employs TRBV28 and TRBJ2-3; no clear D gene. V was cut by 6 bases and J by 2 bases, with 12 bases left in between. This CDR3 contains 14 residues. Germline loops: CDR1 MDHEN, CDR2 SYDVKM. CDR3 DNA sequence: TGTGCCAGCAGCAAGAACGCCATCACAGATACGCAGTATTTT. It is translated as CASSKNAITDTQYF. The variable domain in full, with the rest retrieved from reference TRBV28 and TRBJ2-3, is DVKVTQSSRYLVKRTGEKVFLECVQDMDHENMFWYRQDPGLGLRLIYFSYDVKMKEKGDIPEGYSVSREKKERFSLILESASTNQTSMYLCASSKNAITDTQYFGPGTRLTVL.

This chain links TRBV24-1 with TRBJ1-5, with D possibly TRBD1 on 6 matching bases. CDR3 size: 13 residues. Germline CDR1 is KGHDR and CDR2 is SFDVKD. V was shortened by 7 bases and J by 1 base, with 7 bases between the two germline ends. The CDR3 region is CATRGGSNQPQHF. The CDR3 nucleotides read TGTGCCACCAGAGGGGGGAGCAATCAGCCCCAGCATTTT.

The V gene is TRBV20-1, the J gene TRBJ2-7, with unresolved D. The CDR3 covers 9 residues. CDR1 is DFQATT and CDR2 is SNEGSKA in the germline V gene (reference sequence). The V and J ends lost 6 bases and 6 bases respectively, with 6 bases between them. The CDR3 sequence is CSASPEQYF. Here the CDR3 DNA reads TGCAGTGCCTCGCCCGAGCAGTACTTC.

This clone was seen a handful of times. The chain joins TRBV28 to TRBJ1-2, with D hard to call. The CDR3 loop spans 16 amino acids. Trimming took 1 base from V and 5 from J, leaving 17 bases between them. The V gene's germline CDR1 is MDHEN and CDR2 SYDVKM. CDR3 coding DNA: TGTGCCAGCAGTTTATTGGACCTTGGGCAGCTGTATGGCTACACCTTC. Encoded protein: CASSLLDLGQLYGYTF.

The chain joins TRBV7-3 to TRBJ2-2; D is uncertain. The CDR3 is 13 amino acids. Trimming cost V 5 bases and J 11 bases, with 15 bases left between them. Per germline, CDR1 SGHTA and CDR2 FQGTGA. The CDR3 is CASSPYLVGELFF. CDR3 sequence (DNA): TGTGCCAGCAGCCCCTATCTAGTAGGAGAGCTGTTTTTT.

The CDR3 DNA reads as TGTGCCAGCAGCTCGGACAGGATCATTAACACTGAAGCTTTCTTT. Its translation: CASSSDRIINTEAFF. The rearrangement uses TRBV7-2 and TRBJ1-1; 7 bases fit TRBD1. This CDR3 has 15 amino acids. V gave up 4 bases and J gave up 2 bases; unmatched junction bases: 7. In germline, CDR1 is SGHTA, CDR2 FQGNSA.

This clone came up a few times. V is TRBV4-2 and J is TRBJ1-1; no firm D call. The CDR3 loop spans 15 amino acids. The V gene lost 4 bases and the J gene lost 0 bases, with 12 bases spanning the gap. CDR1 and CDR2 from the germline V gene are LGHNA and YNFKEQ. The CDR3 loop reads CASSLRLQVNTEAFF. The CDR3 bases are TGTGCCAGCAGCCTAAGATTACAAGTGAACACTGAAGCTTTCTTT.

This chain connects TRBV6-5 to TRBJ2-2; D not resolved. The germline gives CDR1 MNHEY, CDR2 SVGAGI. The CDR3 is 14 amino acids. The V and J ends lost 2 bases and 4 bases respectively, with 8 bases between them. DNA for the CDR3: TGTGCCAGCAGTTACGGACCGTTCACCGGGGAGCTGTTTTTT. This codes for CASSYGPFTGELFF.

The V call is TRBV18, the J call TRBJ1-1, with a weak D call TRBD1 (6 bases). Germline CDR1 and CDR2: KGHSH and LQKENI. V gave up 5 bases and J gave up 7 bases, with 23 bases separating them. This CDR3 spans 16 amino acids. CDR3 amino acids: CASSARGHLLNGEAFF. Written as DNA, the CDR3 is TGTGCCAGCTCAGCGAGGGGACACCTCCTGAACGGTGAAGCTTTCTTT.

The genes are TRBV19 and TRBJ2-7; D is perhaps TRBD2 (6 bases). Trimming took off 6 bases at V and 5 bases at J, with 17 bases between the two ends. Per the germline V gene, CDR1 is LNHDA and CDR2 is SQIVND (reference sequence). CDR3 length: 14 residues. The CDR3, as DNA: TGTGCCAGTAGCCGCGGGGCACTAGTCGACGAGCAGTACTTC. It is translated as CASSRGALVDEQYF.

This clone has a handful of counts. This sequence joins TRBV14 and TRBJ2-1, with 7 bases fitting TRBD1. CDR1 is SGHDN, CDR2 FVKESK, per germline. The CDR3 extends over 15 amino acids. The trim removed 4 bases at V and 7 bases at J, leaving 10 bases unmatched. The CDR3 DNA reads as TGTGCCAGCAGCCCGCTAGGGGGCCGAAGTAATGAGCAGTTCTTC. Encoded protein: CASSPLGGRSNEQFF.

The chain has TRBV7-9 and TRBJ1-1; the D is unclear. The V gene's germline CDR1 is SEHNR and CDR2 FQNEAQ (reference sequence). The CDR3 is 10 residues long. V lost 2 bases to trimming and J lost 7 bases, with 2 bases between them. CDR3 nucleotide sequence: TGTGCCAGCAGCTTACTTGAAGCTTTCTTT. Translation: CASSLLEAFF.